This TCR beta chain emerged from a study of vaccination and CD4 T cells after COVID-19. The treatment denotes: approximately nine-day PBMC culture with coronavirus spike peptide pools or control peptides (ViraFEST assay). After being plated at two million per well, PBMCs were cultured with roughly 9.3 IU/ml IL-2 and about 10 ug/ml peptide pools. Sequencing of cultured CD4+ T cell DNA used the Oncomine TCR Beta short-read assay. MiXCR, applied by TCRdb to the PCR reads, yields one record per CDR3 protein. The table has more than 15,000 distinct CDR3 sequences, less than 50% seen once. V dropped 0 bases and J dropped 8; count of bases not matched to a gene: 11. CDR1 is MNHEY and CDR2 is SMNVEV in the germline V gene (reference sequence). This CDR3 is built from 16 residues. A remark on this clonotype: Its antigen is unidentified.

The source material was CD4+ T cells from blood, cultured in vitro, sampled before SARS-CoV-2 vaccination. The source is a human donor who had recovered from COVID-19. The chain couples TRBV27 to TRBJ1-2; 8 nucleotides agree with TRBD1. The CDR3 sequence: CASSLSAAQGASGYTF. The CDR3 region has the DNA TGTGCCAGCAGTTTATCGGCGGCTCAGGGGGCGTCGGGCTACACCTTC.